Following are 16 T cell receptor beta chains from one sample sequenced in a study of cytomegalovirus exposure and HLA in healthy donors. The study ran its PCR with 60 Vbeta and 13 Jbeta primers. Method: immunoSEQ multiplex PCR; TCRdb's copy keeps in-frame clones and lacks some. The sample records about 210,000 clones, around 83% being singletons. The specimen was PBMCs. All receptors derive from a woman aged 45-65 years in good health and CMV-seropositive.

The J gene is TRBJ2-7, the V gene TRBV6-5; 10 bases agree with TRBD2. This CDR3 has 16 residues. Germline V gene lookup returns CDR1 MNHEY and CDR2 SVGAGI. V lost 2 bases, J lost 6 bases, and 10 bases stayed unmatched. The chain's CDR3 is CASSYTWTSGSFEQYF. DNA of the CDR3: TGTGCCAGCAGTTACACATGGACTAGCGGTTCATTCGAGCAGTACTTC.

CDR3 DNA: TGTGCCAGCAGCTTGGGAGTGAGGATGGCAACTAATGAAAAACTGTTTTTT. Amino acid sequence: CASSLGVRMATNEKLFF. V and J are TRBV5-6 and TRBJ1-4; no firm D call. The V end lost 0 bases, the J end lost 0 bases, and 12 bases lay between the germline ends. Germline V gene lookup returns CDR1 SGHDT and CDR2 YYEEEE. The CDR3 loop spans 17 amino acids. The variable domain in full, completed from reference TRBV5-6 and TRBJ1-4, reads DAGVTQSPTHLIKTRGQQVTLRCSPKSGHDTVSWYQQALGQGPQFIFQYYEEEERQRGNFPDRFSGHQFPNYSSELNVNALLLGDSALYLCASSLGVRMATNEKLFFGSGTQLSVL.

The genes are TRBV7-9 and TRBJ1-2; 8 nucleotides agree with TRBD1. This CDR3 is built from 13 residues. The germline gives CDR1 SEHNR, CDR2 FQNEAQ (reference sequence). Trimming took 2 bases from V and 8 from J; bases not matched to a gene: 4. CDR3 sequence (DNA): TGTGCCAGCAGCTTAACAGGGGGTTGGGGCTACACCTTC. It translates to CASSLTGGWGYTF.

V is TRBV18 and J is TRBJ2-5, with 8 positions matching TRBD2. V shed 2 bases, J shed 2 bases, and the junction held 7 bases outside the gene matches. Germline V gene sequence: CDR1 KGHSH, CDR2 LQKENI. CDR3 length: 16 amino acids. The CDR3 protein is CASSPSGGRSQETQYF. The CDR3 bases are TGTGCCAGCTCACCATCGGGGGGGAGGTCGCAAGAGACCCAGTACTTC.

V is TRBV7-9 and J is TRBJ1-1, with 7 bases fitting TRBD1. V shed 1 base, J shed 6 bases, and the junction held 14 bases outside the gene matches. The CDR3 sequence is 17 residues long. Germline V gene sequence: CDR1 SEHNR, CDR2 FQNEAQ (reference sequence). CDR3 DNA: TGTGCCAGCAGCTTAGAAGCGACAGGGATGGTGGAGCCTGAAGCTTTCTTT. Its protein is CASSLEATGMVEPEAFF.

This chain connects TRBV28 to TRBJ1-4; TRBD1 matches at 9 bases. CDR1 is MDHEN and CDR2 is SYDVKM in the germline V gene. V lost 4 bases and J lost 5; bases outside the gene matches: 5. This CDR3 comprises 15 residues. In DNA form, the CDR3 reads TGTGCCAGCAGTTGGGGGACAGGGATCAATGAAAAACTGTTTTTT. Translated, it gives CASSWGTGINEKLFF. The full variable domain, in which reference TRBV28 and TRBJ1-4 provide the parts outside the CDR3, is DVKVTQSSRYLVKRTGEKVFLECVQDMDHENMFWYRQDPGLGLRLIYFSYDVKMKEKGDIPEGYSVSREKKERFSLILESASTNQTSMYLCASSWGTGINEKLFFGSGTQLSVL.

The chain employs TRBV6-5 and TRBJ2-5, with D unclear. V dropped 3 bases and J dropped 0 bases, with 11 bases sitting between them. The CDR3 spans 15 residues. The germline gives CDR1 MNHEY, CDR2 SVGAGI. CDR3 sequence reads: CASSYGAKYQETQYF. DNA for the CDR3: TGTGCCAGCAGTTATGGAGCAAAGTACCAAGAGACCCAGTACTTC.

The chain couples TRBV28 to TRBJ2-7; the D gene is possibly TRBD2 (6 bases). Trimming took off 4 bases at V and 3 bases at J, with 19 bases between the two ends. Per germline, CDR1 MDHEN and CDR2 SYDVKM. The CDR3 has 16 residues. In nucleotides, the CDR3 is TGTGCCAGCAGTTCCCCGGGAGCGCCCAACTTCTACGAGCAGTACTTC. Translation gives CASSSPGAPNFYEQYF.

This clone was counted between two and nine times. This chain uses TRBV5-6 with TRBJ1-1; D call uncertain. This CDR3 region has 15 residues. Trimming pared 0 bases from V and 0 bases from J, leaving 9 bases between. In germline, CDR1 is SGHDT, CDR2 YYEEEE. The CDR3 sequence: CASSLDLEVNTEAFF. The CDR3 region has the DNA TGTGCCAGCAGCTTGGATCTGGAGGTGAACACTGAAGCTTTCTTT.

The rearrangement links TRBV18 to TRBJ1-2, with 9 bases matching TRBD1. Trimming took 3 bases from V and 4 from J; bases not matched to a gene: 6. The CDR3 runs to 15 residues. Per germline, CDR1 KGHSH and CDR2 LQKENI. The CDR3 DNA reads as TGTGCCAGCTCACCCGGGACAGGGTTTGGCTATGGCTACACCTTC. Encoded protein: CASSPGTGFGYGYTF.

CDR3 protein: CASSEGQGAVWETQYF. Written as DNA, the CDR3 is TGCGCCAGCAGCGAGGGACAGGGGGCAGTTTGGGAGACCCAGTACTTC. The rearrangement joins TRBV5-1 to TRBJ2-5; 12 bases line up with TRBD1. Germline assignment: CDR1 SGHRS and CDR2 YFSETQ. The CDR3 is 16 amino acids. Germline trimming cut 4 bases from V and 5 bases from J; bases unmatched to any gene: 9.

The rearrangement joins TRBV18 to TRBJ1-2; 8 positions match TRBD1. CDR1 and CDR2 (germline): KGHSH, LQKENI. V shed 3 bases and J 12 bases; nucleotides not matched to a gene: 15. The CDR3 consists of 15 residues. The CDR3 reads CASSPGPRTGSTHTF. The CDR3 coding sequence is TGTGCCAGCTCACCGGGCCCCCGGACAGGGTCAACCCACACCTTC.

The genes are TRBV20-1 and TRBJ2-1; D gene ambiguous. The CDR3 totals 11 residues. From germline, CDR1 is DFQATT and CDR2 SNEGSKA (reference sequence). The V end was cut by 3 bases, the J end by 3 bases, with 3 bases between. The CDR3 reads CSASYYNEQFF. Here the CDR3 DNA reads TGCAGTGCTAGTTACTACAATGAGCAGTTCTTC.

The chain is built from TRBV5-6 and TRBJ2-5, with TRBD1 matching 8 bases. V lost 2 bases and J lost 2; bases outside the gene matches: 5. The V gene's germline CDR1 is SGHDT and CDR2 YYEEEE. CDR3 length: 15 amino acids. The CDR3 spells CASSFIGQGQETQYF. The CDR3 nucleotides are TGTGCCAGCAGCTTTATAGGACAGGGTCAAGAGACCCAGTACTTC.

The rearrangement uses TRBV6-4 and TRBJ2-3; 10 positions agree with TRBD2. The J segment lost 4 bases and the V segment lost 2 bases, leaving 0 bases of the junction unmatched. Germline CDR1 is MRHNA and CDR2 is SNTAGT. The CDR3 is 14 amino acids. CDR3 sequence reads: CASSDSGGADTQYF. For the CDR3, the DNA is TGTGCCAGCAGTGACAGCGGGGGGGCAGATACGCAGTATTTT.

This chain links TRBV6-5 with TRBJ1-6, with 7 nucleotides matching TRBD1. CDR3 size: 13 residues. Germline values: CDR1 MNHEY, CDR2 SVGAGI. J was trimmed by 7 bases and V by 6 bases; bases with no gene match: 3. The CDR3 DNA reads TGTGCCAGCAGGGGGGACAGCAATTCACCCCTCCACTTT. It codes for CASRGDSNSPLHF.